At least ten counts were recorded for the clone carrying this T cell receptor beta chain. Its antigen is not known. This sample is part of a study of Graves' ophthalmopathy and Graves' hyperthyroidism. Study-wide context: Calling hyperthyroidism stable required that no ophthalmopathy show up within 18 months of follow-up.

Study observations and caveats: Researchers report that a 13-signature model separated ophthalmopathy from stable hyperthyroidism, posting about 91% sensitivity and about 78% specificity.

Between the trimmed V and J ends, which lost 4 bases and 3 bases, there was a span of 9 bases. The CDR3 contains 13 residues. RNA transcripts served as template for amplifying TCR beta CDR3 sequences. First-round RT-PCR used HTBI primers; second-round multiplex PCR followed. One entry per CDR3 protein results from TCRdb running MiXCR on the multiplex PCR reads. The sample has around 1.1 million distinct CDR3 sequences, about two fifths seen once. The sequenced material came from peripheral blood or thyroid tissue (not recorded which). The chain carries TRBV12-3 or TRBV12-4 and TRBJ1-2; tentative D call: TRBD1 (6 bases). This receptor was taken from an adult man with Graves' hyperthyroidism. Here the CDR3 reads CASSYGTHYGYTF. CDR3 in DNA: TGTGCCAGCAGTTATGGGACACACTATGGCTACACCTTC.